The 8 T cell receptor beta chains below were found in one sample sequenced in a study of human T cells and chemical hapten exposure (dated by TCRdb to about 2021). Receptor libraries were prepared by RACE. The data were produced on a NextSeq 500. The public reads were reanalyzed by TCRdb: fastp trimming at Q25, MiXCR alignment, in-frame beta chains only. CDR3 protein duplicates are merged, each entry listing the most common genes and DNA. The sample records around 120,000 distinct CDR3 sequences, roughly 14% of which are singletons. The top ten clonotypes cover approximately 2.6% of the sample. According to the study, the label for this sample's time point signals: pre-sensitization, week 0. In the paper's terms, the treatment or condition label means: therapeutic diphenylcyclopropenone sensitization with weekly scalp DPC. The material was whole blood, obtained in connection with sensitization to the hapten diphenylcyclopropenone (DPC). The receptors here all came from a woman between 18 and 29 years old with alopecia areata. Some clones in this sample may be carry-over from other donors' samples.

This clonotype was found many times. The chain is built from TRBV4-3 and TRBJ2-3; D is possibly TRBD2 (6 bases). V dropped 3 bases and J dropped 0 bases, with 16 bases sitting between them. CDR3 length equals 17 residues. Germline V gene sequence: CDR1 LGHNA, CDR2 YSLEER. The CDR3 protein is CASSQDTAGLSTDTQYF. The CDR3 region has the DNA TGCGCCAGCAGCCAGGATACGGCGGGGCTAAGCACAGATACGCAGTATTTT.

The sample holds a few counts of this clonotype. The chain employs TRBV12-3 or TRBV12-4 and TRBJ2-5; D uncertain. This CDR3 has 13 residues. V shed 0 bases and J shed 5 bases, with 7 bases lying between them. The CDR3 loop reads CASSLAVLETQYF. The CDR3 coding sequence is TGTGCCAGCAGTTTAGCGGTTTTGGAGACCCAGTACTTC.

Ten or more counts support this clonotype. The chain is built from TRBV3-1 and TRBJ1-1, with 7 positions matching TRBD1. This CDR3 comprises 18 residues. V shed 4 bases and J 1 base; nucleotides not matched to a gene: 15. CDR1 is LGHDT, CDR2 YNNKEL, per germline (reference sequence). CDR3 region: CASSPPLGRGRWNTEAFF. CDR3 DNA sequence: TGTGCCAGCAGCCCCCCCCTGGGGAGGGGGCGGTGGAACACTGAAGCTTTCTTT.

The gene calls are TRBV28 and TRBJ1-5; D not resolved. The germline V gene encodes CDR1 MDHEN and CDR2 SYDVKM. This CDR3 contains 12 residues. Between the trimmed V and J ends, which lost 4 bases and 8 bases, there was a span of 9 bases. The CDR3 DNA sequence: TGTGCCAGCAGTTCTCGCTACAAGCCCCAGCATTTT. Protein sequence: CASSSRYKPQHF.

This clonotype was counted a few times. The V gene is TRBV29-1, the J gene TRBJ2-3, with D perhaps TRBD2 (5 bases). Per the germline V gene, CDR1 is SQVTM and CDR2 is ANQGSEA. The CDR3 has 12 residues. V was trimmed by 3 bases and J by 5 bases, leaving 9 bases between them. The CDR3 region is CSVEVSVDTQYF. The CDR3 nucleotides read TGCAGCGTTGAGGTTAGCGTAGATACGCAGTATTTT.

On this clonotype itself: A much larger clone lies one base from this, so it may be a read error. The chain employs TRBV11-2 and TRBJ2-7; a weak D match, TRBD2 (6 bases). CDR1 is SGHAT and CDR2 is FQNNGV in the germline V gene. Trimming removed 5 bases at V and 7 bases at J, with 21 bases between. The CDR3 runs 15 residues. In DNA form, the CDR3 reads TGTGCCAGCAGCCTAGGATTGAGCGGCGCGGGAGAGCAGTACTTC. Protein product: CASSLGLSGAGEQYF.

This chain connects TRBV3-1 to TRBJ2-3, with 11 positions matching TRBD2. The V gene end was trimmed by 1 base and the J gene end by 8 bases; junction bases not matched to a gene: 8. The germline gives CDR1 LGHDT, CDR2 YNNKEL (reference sequence). The CDR3 contains 16 residues. CDR3 amino acids: CASSQVLAGGQGTQYF. The CDR3 DNA sequence: TGTGCCAGCAGCCAAGTCCTAGCGGGGGGCCAGGGTACGCAGTATTTT.

This chain uses TRBV7-2 with TRBJ1-2, with D perhaps matching TRBD1 (5 bases). The length of the CDR3 is 16 residues. The ends were cut back, 5 bases at V and 8 bases at J, with 24 bases in the middle. The V gene's germline CDR1 is SGHTA and CDR2 FQGNSA. CDR3 bases: TGTGCCAGCAGCCCGCGGGGCCAGCCGGCCCCCGGGGGCTACACCTTC. Its translation is CASSPRGQPAPGGYTF.